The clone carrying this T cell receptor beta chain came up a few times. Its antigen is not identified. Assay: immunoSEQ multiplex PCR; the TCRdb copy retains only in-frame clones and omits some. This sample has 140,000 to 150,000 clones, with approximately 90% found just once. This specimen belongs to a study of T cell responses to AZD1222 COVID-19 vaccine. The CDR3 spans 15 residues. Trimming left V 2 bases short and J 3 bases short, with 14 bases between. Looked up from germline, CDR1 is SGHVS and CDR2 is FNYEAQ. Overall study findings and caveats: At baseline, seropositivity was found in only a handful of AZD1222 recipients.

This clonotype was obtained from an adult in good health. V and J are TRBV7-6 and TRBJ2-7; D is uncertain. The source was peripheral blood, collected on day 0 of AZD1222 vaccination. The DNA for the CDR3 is TGTGCCAGCAGCTTATCCGATAGAAAAGGCTACGAGCAGTACTTC. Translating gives CASSLSDRKGYEQYF.